This T cell receptor beta chain was obtained from a study of blood T cell repertoires in COVID-19. This clone has just a few counts. Assay: immunoSEQ multiplex PCR; the TCRdb copy retains only in-frame clones and omits some. The data show fewer than 55,000 clones, with about 71% seen just once and about 8.1% held by the top ten. V lost 6 bases to trimming and J lost 7 bases, with 15 bases between them. Per germline, CDR1 KGHSH and CDR2 LQKENI. This CDR3 region has 14 residues. Sequencing was carried out using peripheral blood. This chain connects TRBV18 to TRBJ1-4, with D unclear. The source is a woman in her 70s with acute or convalescent COVID-19. The CDR3, as DNA: TGTGCCAGCTCCCCCAACCGGGATAGTGAAAAACTGTTTTTT. As protein: CASSPNRDSEKLFF.